This TCR beta chain was identified in a study of identical twins. As regards this clonotype: Its antigen is not known.

TCRdb passed the 5' RACE reads through MiXCR, listing each CDR3 protein once. This sample carries about 530,000 distinct CDR3 sequences, under 25% of them seen once, and the ten largest clones take roughly 0.5%. Notes on the study in general: Cord blood's abundant beta clonotypes had fewer insertions, unlike memory repertoires.

There are 15 residues in the CDR3. With 2 bases removed from V and 1 base from J, the gap between germline ends came to 12 bases. Germline CDR1 and CDR2: WSHSY and SAAADI. These data were also filed under a second study, of yellow fever vaccine responses in identical twins.

This clonotype was sampled from a woman under 30 in good health. V gene TRBV10-2 combines with J gene TRBJ2-7; the D is unclear. The sample taken for sequencing was CD4+ T cells sorted from blood. The CDR3 bases are TGCGCCAGCAGTGAGGGGGTACGGGTGTCCTACGAGCAGTACTTC. It is translated as CASSEGVRVSYEQYF.